The 10 T cell receptor beta chains below come from one sample, sequenced in a study of immune heterogeneity within non-small cell lung tumors. TCR beta CDR3 was amplified by multiplex PCR, first round around 9 cycles, 32 V and 13 J primers. One entry per CDR3 protein results from TCRdb running MiXCR on the multiplex PCR reads. The profile shows 30,000 to 40,000 distinct CDR3 sequences, around 30% of them singletons. Template input was genomic DNA from bulk tumor (about 640 ng per sample). Several biopsies were collected from each primary tumor during surgery. They were spaced as far apart as possible within the tumor mass. The study enrolled patients with untreated, newly diagnosed non-small cell lung cancer who underwent curative surgery. The sequenced sample consisted of lung tumor tissue. The receptor set was obtained from a man aged 35 to 55 with non-small cell lung cancer.

This clonotype is labeled as medium-sized. V gene TRBV10-3 combines with J gene TRBJ1-2, with a tentative D call TRBD1 (5 bases). The germline gives CDR1 ENHRY, CDR2 SYGVKD. The CDR3 covers 17 residues. The germline V and J ends were trimmed by 3 bases and 1 base, with 18 bases remaining between them. CDR3 DNA: TGTGCCATCAGTGACAGGGCGGTTGGCTCTATTAACTATGGCTACACCTTC. Protein sequence: CAISDRAVGSINYGYTF.

The V gene is TRBV15, the J gene TRBJ1-5, with TRBD1 matching 7 bases. Germline CDR1 is LNHNV and CDR2 is YYDKDF (reference sequence). The CDR3 spans 15 residues. With 9 bases clipped from V and 4 bases from J, the junction kept 12 bases outside the gene matches. For the CDR3, the DNA is TGTGCCACTGAGGCGGGGGACAGTAGAAATCAGCCCCAGCATTTT. As protein: CATEAGDSRNQPQHF. Full variable domain (outside the CDR3, taken from reference TRBV15 and TRBJ1-5): DAMVIQNPRYQVTQFGKPVTLSCSQTLNHNVMYWYQQKSSQAPKLLFHYYDKDFNNEADTPDNFQSRRPNTSFCFLDIRSPGLGDTAMYLCATEAGDSRNQPQHFGDGTRLSIL.

The genes are TRBV5-1 and TRBJ2-4, with 8 bases that match TRBD2. Losses at the gene ends were 0 bases for V and 1 base for J; bases not matched to a gene: 3. Germline V gene lookup returns CDR1 SGHRS and CDR2 YFSETQ. The CDR3 has 16 amino acids. As DNA, the CDR3 is TGCGCCAGCAGCTTGGCGGGGGGGGTGGCCAAAAACATTCAGTACTTC. It encodes CASSLAGGVAKNIQYF.

The V call is TRBV19, the J call TRBJ1-1; D call uncertain. CDR3 length equals 15 residues. Germline loops: CDR1 LNHDA, CDR2 SQIVND (reference sequence). Trimming pared 10 bases from V and 1 base from J, leaving 19 bases between. This chain's CDR3 is CATSLQAFKNTEAFF. In nucleotides, the CDR3 is TGTGCCACCTCACTCCAGGCATTTAAGAACACTGAAGCTTTCTTT.

At least ten counts were recorded for this clonotype. This chain uses TRBV7-2 with TRBJ2-1, with 13 bases identical to TRBD2. J was trimmed by 14 bases and V by 5 bases; bases with no gene match: 12. CDR1 is SGHTA, CDR2 FQGNSA, per germline. The CDR3 sequence is 15 residues long. The CDR3 coding sequence is TGTGCCAGCAGCCCAGCAACTAGCGGGAGGGCGCTGAAGTTCTTC. Residues: CASSPATSGRALKFF.

A note on this clonotype: A read error may explain this, as a much larger clone is one base away. This chain uses TRBV20-1 with TRBJ1-2, with unresolved D. The CDR3 totals 14 residues. Trimming pared 0 bases from V and 6 bases from J, leaving 14 bases between. Germline V CDR1 and CDR2: DFQATT, SNEGSKA (reference sequence). In DNA, the CDR3 is TGCAGTGCTAGAGATACCCGCATCAGCGATGGCTACACCTTC. The encoded protein is CSARDTRISDGYTF.

With regard to this clonotype: A much larger clone is a single base away; this may be a read error. CDR3: CASSPKGLAETNDQFF. As DNA, the CDR3 is TGTGCCAGCTCACCTAAGGGACTAGCGGAAACCAATGATCAGTTCTTC. The chain uses TRBV18 and TRBJ2-1, with 11 bases fitting TRBD2. This CDR3 has 16 amino acids. Looked up from germline, CDR1 is KGHSH and CDR2 is LQKENI.

J is TRBJ1-2 and V is TRBV4-3; no firm D call. Germline CDR1 is LGHNA and CDR2 is YSLEER. The CDR3 contains 12 residues. Trimming took off 0 bases at V and 8 bases at J, with 7 bases between the two ends. CDR3 in DNA: TGCGCCAGCAGCCAAGATCGAGGGGGCTACACCTTC. It specifies CASSQDRGGYTF.

In its sample, this clonotype was seen a few times. V usage is TRBV9 and J usage is TRBJ1-5; a possible D gene is TRBD1 (5 bases). The CDR3 covers 15 residues. The V and J ends lost 5 bases and 4 bases respectively, with 16 bases between them. Germline CDR1 SGDLS, CDR2 YYNGEE. CDR3 DNA: TGTGCCAGCAGTCTTTATGGGGCTTTGAATCAGCCCCAGCATTTT. It is translated as CASSLYGALNQPQHF.

This clonotype was found a few times. The rearrangement joins TRBV5-4 to TRBJ2-7, with a weak D call TRBD2 (6 bases). This CDR3 contains 14 residues. The V gene's germline CDR1 is SGHNT and CDR2 YYREEE (reference sequence). The V end lost 4 bases, the J end lost 0 bases, and 11 bases lay between the germline ends. Here the CDR3 DNA reads TGTGCCAGCAGCCGGGACTTAAGCTCCTACGAGCAGTACTTC. Translating gives CASSRDLSSYEQYF.